This T cell receptor (beta chain) was profiled in a study of vaccination effects on CD4 cells after COVID-19. Study-wide background: Antigen-specific CD4+ T cells were first expanded with viral peptide pools by the ViraFEST assay and only then sequenced. At 16 days and at one week before vaccination, samples were given by two convalescent patients. Findings and caveats of the study: Late after vaccination, infection- and vaccine-induced clones showed marked clonal contraction. In people who had recovered, most post-vaccine spike-reactive clones were new vaccine-induced clones.

V lost 6 bases to trimming and J lost 6 bases; unmatched junction nucleotides: 9. The CDR3 sequence is 13 residues long. Germline V CDR1 and CDR2: SQVTM, ANQGSEA. Produced via immunoSEQ multiplex PCR; TCRdb's table is partial and in-frame only. The table lists about 47,000 clones, about three quarters of them singletons. In the case of this clone: What it binds is not known.

The authors isolated CD4+ T cells after roughly 10 days of culture. The source was CD4+ T cells from PBMCs cultured without peptide, collected before COVID-19 vaccination. This chain joins TRBV29-1 and TRBJ1-1, with 8 bases fitting TRBD1. This receptor was taken from a human donor who had a prior SARS-CoV-2 infection. CDR3 region: CSVMGQAPSEAFF. CDR3 sequence (DNA): TGCAGCGTGATGGGACAGGCCCCCTCTGAAGCTTTCTTT.